This T cell receptor (gamma chain) is from a study of gamma-delta chains in newborns, infants, children. Study in general: Microbial exposure reportedly drives polyclonal innate γδ T cell expansion after birth.

V lost 0 bases, J lost 3 bases, and 5 bases stayed unmatched. CDR3 size: 14 residues. Germline V gene lookup returns CDR1 GITISATS and CDR2 ISYDGTV (reference sequence). In this sample, this clone is large. TCRdb re-called the reads via CATT. The sample contains about 430 gamma-chain clones, under 50% of which appear only once. This sequence originates from a child who was a newborn, infant or young child, either healthy, febrile or measles-vaccinated (not recorded which). The source material was blood. The chain links TRGV9 to TRGJ1 or TRGJ2. The CDR3 is CALWEVWGYYKKLF. Here the CDR3 DNA reads TGTGCCTTGTGGGAGGTGTGGGGTTATTATAAGAAACTCTTT.